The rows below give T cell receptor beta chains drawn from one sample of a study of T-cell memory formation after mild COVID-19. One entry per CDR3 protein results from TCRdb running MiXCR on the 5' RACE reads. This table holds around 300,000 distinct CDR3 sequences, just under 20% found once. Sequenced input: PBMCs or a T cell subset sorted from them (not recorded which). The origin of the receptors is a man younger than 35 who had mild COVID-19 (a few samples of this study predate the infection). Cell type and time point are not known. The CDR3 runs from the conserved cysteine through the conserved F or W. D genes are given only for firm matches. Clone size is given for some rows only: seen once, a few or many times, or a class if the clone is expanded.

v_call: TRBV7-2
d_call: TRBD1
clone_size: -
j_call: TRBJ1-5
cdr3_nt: TGTGCCAGCAGCTTAGGGGGGACAGCTAATCAGCCCCAGCATTTT
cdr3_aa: CASSLGGTANQPQHF

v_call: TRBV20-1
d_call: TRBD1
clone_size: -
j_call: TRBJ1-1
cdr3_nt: TGCAGTGCTAGTATGGACAGGAGGAACACTGAAGCTTTCTTT
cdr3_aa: CSASMDRRNTEAFF

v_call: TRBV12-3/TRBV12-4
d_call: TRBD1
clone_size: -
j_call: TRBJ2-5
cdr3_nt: TGTGCCAGCAGTTTAAACAGGGGGCCAGAGACCCAGTACTTC
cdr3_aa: CASSLNRGPETQYF

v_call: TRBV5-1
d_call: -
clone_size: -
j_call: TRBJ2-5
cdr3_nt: TGCGCCAGCAGCTTGGGATTAGCGGCTCGGGAGACCCAGTACTTC
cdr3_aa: CASSLGLAARETQYF

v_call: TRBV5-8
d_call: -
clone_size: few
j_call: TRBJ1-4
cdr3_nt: TGTGCCAGCAGCCTGGGTTCGGCAGGCTTAAACGAAAAACTGTTTTTT
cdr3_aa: CASSLGSAGLNEKLFF

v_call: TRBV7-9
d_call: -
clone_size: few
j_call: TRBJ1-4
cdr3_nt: TGTGCCAGCAGCCCCGGGCCAACCCCGGGGAAACTGTTTTTT
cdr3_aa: CASSPGPTPGKLFF

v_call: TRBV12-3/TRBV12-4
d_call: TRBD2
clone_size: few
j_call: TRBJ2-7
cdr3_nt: TGTGCCACTGTAGCGGGGGGCACCTACGAGCAGTACTTC
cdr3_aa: CATVAGGTYEQYF

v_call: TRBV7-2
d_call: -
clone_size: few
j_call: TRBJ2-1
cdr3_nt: TGTGCCAGCAGCTTACCATACAGGGTGGGGAATGAGCAGTTCTTC
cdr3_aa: CASSLPYRVGNEQFF

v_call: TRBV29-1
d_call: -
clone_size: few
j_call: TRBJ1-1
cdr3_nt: TGCAGCGTTGAAATCCCTCAGGGGCAGAACACTGAAGCTTTCTTT
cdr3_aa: CSVEIPQGQNTEAFF

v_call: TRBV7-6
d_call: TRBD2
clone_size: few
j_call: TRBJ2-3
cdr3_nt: TGTGCCAGCAGCGCGCGGGGGGCCGGGGATACGCAGTATTTT
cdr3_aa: CASSARGAGDTQYF

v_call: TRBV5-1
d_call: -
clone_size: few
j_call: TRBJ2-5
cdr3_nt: TGCGCCAGCAGCTTGACTCGGGTCCAAGAGACCCAGTACTTC
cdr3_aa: CASSLTRVQETQYF

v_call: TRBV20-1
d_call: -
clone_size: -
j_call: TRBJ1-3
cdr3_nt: TGCAGTGCTAGTCCTGGAAACACCATATATTTT
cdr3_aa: CSASPGNTIYF

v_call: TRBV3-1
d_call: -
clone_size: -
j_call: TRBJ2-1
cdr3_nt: TGTGCCAGCAGCCAAGGGAACTACAGGTACAATGAGCAGTTCTTC
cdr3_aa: CASSQGNYRYNEQFF

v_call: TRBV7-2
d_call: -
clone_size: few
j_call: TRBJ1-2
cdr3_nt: TGTGCCAGCAGCATCGGGGGGGGTTATGGCTACACCTTC
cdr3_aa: CASSIGGGYGYTF

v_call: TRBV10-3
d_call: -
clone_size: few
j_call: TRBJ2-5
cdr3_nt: TGTGCCATCAGTGACAGCGTGGTGGTGACCCAGTACTTC
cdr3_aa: CAISDSVVVTQYF

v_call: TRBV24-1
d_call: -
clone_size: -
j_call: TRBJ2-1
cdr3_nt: TGTGCCACCGAAGGGACAACCGATGAGCAGTTCTTC
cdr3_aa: CATEGTTDEQFF